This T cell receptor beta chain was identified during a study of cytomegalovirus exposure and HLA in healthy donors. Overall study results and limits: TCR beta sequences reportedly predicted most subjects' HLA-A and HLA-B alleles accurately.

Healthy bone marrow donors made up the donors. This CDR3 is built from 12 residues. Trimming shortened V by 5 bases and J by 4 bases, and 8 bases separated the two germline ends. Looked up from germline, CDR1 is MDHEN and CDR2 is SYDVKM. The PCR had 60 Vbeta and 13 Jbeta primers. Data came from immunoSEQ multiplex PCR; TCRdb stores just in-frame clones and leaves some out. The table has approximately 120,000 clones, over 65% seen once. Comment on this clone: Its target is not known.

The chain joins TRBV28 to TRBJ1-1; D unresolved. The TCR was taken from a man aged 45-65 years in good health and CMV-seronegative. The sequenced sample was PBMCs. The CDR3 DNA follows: TGTGCCAGCAGTACTTCCGCCACTGAAGCTTTCTTT. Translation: CASSTSATEAFF.